This T cell receptor (beta chain) was observed in a study of cytomegalovirus exposure and HLA in healthy donors (dated by TCRdb to 2017 to 2019). Study-wide context: An earlier analysis of 587 of the donors reported approximately 270 Gb of sequence data and 100 million to 140 million unique TCR beta sequences from about 179 million T cells. An early release covering roughly 580 HLA-typed donors comprised 300 to 350 gigabases of sequencing data and roughly 85 million unique TCR sequences. The genetic ancestry cluster associated with self-reported Caucasian donors included roughly four fifths of the 398 genotyped donors. The aim of the study was to test whether cataloging public T cell receptors could identify signatures of past pathogen exposure. The study used immunosequencing to profile the T cell repertoires of approximately 690 subjects and linked those repertoires to cytomegalovirus serostatus. Besides the first cohort of 550 to 750 subjects, a separate validation cohort made up of over 95 different subjects was used. To predict cytomegalovirus infection status, the study combined high-throughput TCR immunosequencing, statistical association of individual TCRs with disease status, and machine learning. In a later analysis, previously published TCR beta repertoires from roughly 710 donors were re-analyzed and high-resolution HLA genotyping was added so that TCR occurrence patterns could be studied. Rather than drawing on any new phenotypic data, the later analysis identified candidate immune exposures from TCR beta sequences and the way those sequences occurred across donors. In an earlier analysis of roughly 600 of the donors, high-throughput TCR beta sequencing was used to judge whether each TCR beta V gene segment behaved as functional or pseudogenic. Alongside the repertoire data, information on donor age, sex, ethnicity and CMV serostatus was compiled. Genome-wide SNP genotypes for about three fifths of the 666 donors were used in a later genetic analysis, which treated that subset as a discovery cohort. All discovery cohort repertoires had been generated on a single sequencing platform. HLA typing included class I and class II loci at four-digit resolution. Typing coverage varied by locus: roughly 620-630 donors for A, B, C, DRB1 and DQB1; more than 500 for DQA1; more than 600 for DPA1; under 490 for DPB1. Roughly five DR-DQ haplotypes were treated as single units for association and clustering because of strong linkage in the cohort. On average, over 200,000 unique TCR beta nucleotide sequences were sequenced per donor among some 430 genotyped donors of the cohort, with around 19% of those sequences being non-productive.

V is clipped by 1 base and J by 6 bases, and the sequence between their germline boundaries is 16 bases long. The CDR3 runs 15 amino acids, cysteine and phenylalanine included. Only the CDR3 part of the read is kept: 45 bases, read in frame from the first base. The germline V gene gives CDR1 as SGHAT and CDR2 as FQNNGV. For this clone: There is no known antigen for this receptor. One base away there is no much larger clone; base qualities are not given.

The paper's findings and limits, for the study overall: In an earlier analysis of about 540 of the donors, most TCR beta V segments were observed in productive rearrangements about 87% or about 30% of the time, broadly matching IMGT annotations. A few of the identified cytomegalovirus-associated TCR beta chains were confirmed in vitro to be specific for cytomegalovirus antigens. A further reported finding was that TCR beta sequences accurately predicted the HLA-A and HLA-B alleles for most subjects in the first cohort. In a later analysis, some 17,000 TCR beta sequences were associated with specific HLA alleles at a false discovery rate of 0.05. In a later analysis, HLA-associated TCR beta chains were found to be more clonally expanded and to have lower generation probabilities than equally common non-associated chains. The presence/absence analyses assumed that sequencing depth was roughly uniform across donors, and that assumption may not be true. A later analysis found that most CMV-associated TCR beta chains appeared HLA-restricted, with HLA associations seemingly driven largely by CMV exposure. The classifier was reported to diagnose cytomegalovirus status with high specificity and sensitivity in both the original cohort and the validation cohort. According to a later analysis, parvovirus B19, influenza, CMV and Epstein-Barr virus appeared linked to several top co-occurrence clusters. The earlier analysis of almost 600 of the donors excluded approximately 15 rarely observed V segments, including chromosome 9 orphons, because counts were too low. A later genetic analysis associated a missense DCLRE1C variant with V-gene and J-gene trimming of TCR beta chains, and an independent cohort replicated the association. The cohort was sequenced for TCR beta chains only, and without alpha or paired-chain data the features that could be detected were limited. Because some donors lacked HLA typing at each locus, the association tests relied only on the typed subset. The sequencing pipeline was judged likely to have produced a cluster of highly shared sequence variants as a technical artifact. Most TCR sequences were observed very rarely across donors, whereas some public TCRs were present in many individuals. The authors suggested that the approach could potentially be extended to other disease states and immunological phenotypes. According to a later analysis, TCR association rates differed among HLA loci, with DRB1 alleles showing the most associated TCRs and HLA-C alleles showing the fewest. Because the 87-base-pair reads could not distinguish some IMGT-functional V segments, including TRBV6-2 and TRBV6-3, those segments were excluded. Linkage disequilibrium might explain the correlated functional status among segregating V segments, but an unknown experimental factor could not be excluded. When HLA alleles, especially DR and DQ, strongly co-occurred, attributing TCR associations to individual alleles was difficult. In a later genetic analysis, fewer N-insertions in productive TCRs were reported among donors in an Asian-associated ancestry cluster than the roughly 700-donor mean. The only immune exposure information available for the cohort was CMV serostatus. A total of about 150 TCR beta chains were listed by the study as associated with cytomegalovirus.

The library was generated by the immunoSEQ multiplex PCR assay. For the multiplex PCR, a mixture combining 60 forward primers for TCR Vbeta segments and 13 reverse primers for TCR Jbeta segments was used. A multiplex PCR assay on genomic DNA amplified the CDR3 region of rearranged TCR beta genes. The amplified TCR beta libraries were sequenced on the Illumina HiSeq System as 87-base-pair reads. In the authors' own workflow: A later analysis tallied approximately 87 million unique TCR beta chains across the 650 to 750 repertoires, and about 10 million of those chains were shared by two or more donors. To remove PCR and sequencing errors, raw reads were error-corrected and collapsed into unique sequences using a nearest-neighbor algorithm that merged closely related sequences. V, D and J gene segments were assigned by aligning CDR3 sequences to IMGT reference sequences. For a sequence to be retained, a match of at least six nucleotides was required to both a V gene segment and a J gene segment. Rearrangements were called productive when the CDR3 lacked stop codons and stayed in frame with V and J; all others were non-productive. Following IMGT convention, CDR3 was defined as the stretch from the second conserved V-encoded cysteine up to the conserved J-encoded phenylalanine. Sequences without an unambiguous match to a single V gene segment were excluded from the earlier analysis of about 630 of the donors. In an earlier analysis of approximately 560 of the donors, a V segment was called functional when productive rearrangements were above 56.7%, and segregating when the standard deviation between donors exceeded 5%. A statistical classification framework was built for diagnosing cytomegalovirus status from the catalog of TCR beta chain sequences. A later analysis assigned V and J genes by comparing TCR nucleotide sequences with IMGT/GENE-DB human TR gene sequences. In a later analysis, CDR3 sequences and most-parsimonious VDJ recombination scenarios were assigned using the TCRdist pipeline. A later analysis defined each TCR beta chain by its CDR3 amino acid sequence plus V-gene family, and excluded reads lacking a unique V-gene family. To address suspected cross-contamination and a sequencing artifact, a later analysis removed a few hundred highly shared, low-generation-probability nucleotide sequences. In a later analysis, a clonal expansion index for each public chain was calculated from normalized within-repertoire ranks of inferred template counts. In a later analysis, generation probabilities were computed using a VDJ recombination model fitted to out-of-frame rearrangements, and the results were checked against IGoR. In a later analysis, TCR-TCR, TCR-HLA and TCR-CMV co-occurrence was scored with hypergeometric tests, and a repertoire-size bias correction was applied to TCR pairs. False discovery rates were estimated in a later analysis by permuting HLA or CMV assignments 20 times. A later analysis grouped co-occurring TCRs with DBSCAN, adding TCRdist sequence similarity when clustering within HLA-allele-positive subsets. For co-occurrence clustering, repertoires with fewer than 30,000 or more than 120,000 public chains were excluded, along with five repertoires with anomalous nucleotide sharing. TCRdb took this table from immuneACCESS and kept in-frame rearrangements with V and J called. Such tables lack part of the clones; where checked against another copy, unresolved V genes explain under half of the gap, and the rest is unexplained. Clone size and V and J calls were adopted from that table, with D and trimming inferred from the DNA. In this sample the table shows roughly 150,000 clones, about 80% of which occur a single time. Around 15% of the sample is in the top ten clones.

The cohort was made up of about 610 healthy bone marrow donors. Cohort members were all nominally healthy when sampled, although unrecorded immune exposures were likely present. The donor tested CMV seronegative and was one of the 352 seronegative cohort members. Every donor gave a peripheral blood sample, and the peripheral blood mononuclear cells from that sample were used for TCR beta sequencing. Genomic DNA was extracted from the blood cell samples with the Qiagen DNeasy Blood Extraction Kit. The clonotype originates from a woman aged 40 to 49 in good health and CMV-seronegative. Specimen: PBMCs. Recombination linked TRBV11-2 to TRBJ2-7, and TRBD2 may be the D gene, going by 6 matching bases. Here the CDR3 is given as CASSLVGSGALEQYF. The sequence in DNA is TGTGCCAGCAGCTTAGTTGGTAGCGGTGCCCTCGAGCAGTACTTC.